This passage covers 22 T cell receptor beta chains from one sample sequenced in a study of identical twins (dated by TCRdb to about 2016). The library was prepared using 5' RACE. The instrument was an Illumina HiSeq 2000. TCRdb took the public reads, trimmed them with fastp at Q25, ran MiXCR for clone calling and kept in-frame beta chains. Each CDR3 protein appears once, grouped with its most common genes and DNA. The sample records roughly 1.6 million distinct CDR3 sequences, 32% of which are singletons. Clones ranked in the top ten supply more than 0.25% of the sample. The sequencing input was cord blood. The origin of the receptors is a newborn girl in good health.

This clonotype was seen a handful of times. V gene TRBV12-3 or TRBV12-4 combines with J gene TRBJ2-7; 9 bases match TRBD2. This CDR3 is built from 16 residues. Trimming cost V 1 base and J 6 bases; bases outside gene matches: 10. The CDR3 coding sequence is TGTGCCAGCAGTTTAGGTGGCGGGGGGGCGTCTATCGAGCAGTACTTC. Translated: CASSLGGGGASIEQYF.

Ten or more counts support this clonotype. This chain joins TRBV12-3 or TRBV12-4 and TRBJ2-1; 14 nucleotides line up with TRBD2. The CDR3 has 15 residues. Losses at the gene ends were 8 bases for V and 10 bases for J; bases not matched to a gene: 10. This CDR3 reads CASSLGLAGVGEQFF. DNA for the CDR3: TGTGCCAGCTCACTGGGACTAGCGGGAGTTGGGGAGCAGTTCTTC.

This clonotype appeared a few times. V is TRBV7-2 and J is TRBJ2-4, with 8 positions matching TRBD1. The J call is doubtful: the DNA matches TRBJ2-7 better. The CDR3 is 16 amino acids. Germline V CDR1 and CDR2: SGHTA, FQGNSA. In DNA form, the CDR3 reads TGTGCCAGCAGCTTATTGGTCCGGCAGGGGGCGGTCGAGCAGTACTTC. This codes for CASSLLVRQGAVEQYF.

The gene calls are TRBV4-1 and TRBJ2-1; 7 positions agree with TRBD1. The CDR3 length is 14 residues. Per the germline V gene, CDR1 is MGHRA and CDR2 is YSYEKL. V was pared by 3 bases and J by 4 bases, with 3 bases of the junction left unmatched. The CDR3 loop reads CASSHRQGYNEQFF. For the CDR3, the DNA is TGCGCCAGCAGCCACCGACAGGGATACAATGAGCAGTTCTTC.

The chain links TRBV7-2 to TRBJ2-7, with a weak D call TRBD1 (6 bases). The CDR3 consists of 15 residues. Germline CDR1 SGHTA, CDR2 FQGNSA. Between the trimmed V and J ends, which lost 3 bases and 2 bases, there was a span of 14 bases. The CDR3 sequence: CASSLPTGHPYEQYF. Here the CDR3 DNA reads TGTGCCAGCAGCTTGCCGACAGGACATCCCTACGAGCAGTACTTC.

Regarding this clonotype: This may be a read error: a much more frequent sequence differs by one nucleotide. Written as DNA, the CDR3 is TGCGGTGCTAGGGGGACTAGCTCCTCCTACAATGAGCAGTTCTTC. Protein product: CGARGTSSSYNEQFF. V usage is TRBV20-1 and J usage is TRBJ2-1; 9 positions match TRBD2. Germline V gene sequence: CDR1 DFQATT, CDR2 SNEGSKA (reference sequence). This CDR3 has 15 amino acids.

Comments on this clonotype: One end of the junction does not line up with germline, which may come from a read error. This rearrangement joins TRBV28 to TRBJ1-2; D perhaps matches TRBD1 (5 bases). CDR3 length equals 13 residues. Germline values: CDR1 MDHEN, CDR2 SYDVKM. The CDR3, as DNA: TGTGCCAGCAGTTCAAGGGGCCTATATGGCCACACCTTC. Translating it yields CASSSRGLYGHTF.

This clonotype showed up just a few times. The chain is built from TRBV5-1 and TRBJ1-2; unclear D gene. Trimming stripped 4 bases from V and 4 bases from J, with 11 bases between. The germline gives CDR1 SGHRS, CDR2 YFSETQ. The CDR3 is 13 residues long. CDR3 residues: CASSVGRTYGYTF. DNA for the CDR3: TGCGCCAGCAGCGTAGGGCGGACCTATGGCTACACCTTC. Supplemented by reference TRBV5-1 and TRBJ1-2, the full variable domain reads KAGVTQTPRYLIKTRGQQVTLSCSPISGHRSVSWYQQTPGQGLQFLFEYFSETQRNKGNFPGRFSGRQFSNSRSEMNVSTLELGDSALYLCASSVGRTYGYTFGSGTRLTVV.

The chain has TRBV6-2 or TRBV6-3 and TRBJ1-5; 8 bases align to TRBD1. CDR3 length: 15 amino acids. V lost 2 bases and J lost 5; bases outside the gene matches: 5. CDR1 MNHEY and CDR2 SVGEGT come from the germline V gene. The CDR3 spells CASSYGGQGHQPQHF. DNA of the CDR3: TGTGCCAGCAGTTACGGAGGACAGGGCCATCAGCCCCAGCATTTT.

This clonotype was counted only a few times. The rearrangement uses TRBV20-1 and TRBJ1-5; the D gene is possibly TRBD1 (5 bases). Germline-derived CDR1 and CDR2 are DFQATT and SNEGSKA (reference sequence). Trimming took off 0 bases at V and 0 bases at J, with 15 bases between the two ends. This CDR3 region has 17 residues. This chain's CDR3 is CSARDSRAGLSNQPQHF. The CDR3 DNA is TGCAGTGCTAGAGATAGTCGGGCAGGGCTTAGCAATCAGCCCCAGCATTTT.

V usage is TRBV20-1 and J usage is TRBJ2-3; D not certain. Germline V gene data show CDR1 as DFQATT and CDR2 as SNEGSKA (reference sequence). Trimming removed 0 bases at V and 1 base at J, with 8 bases between. The CDR3 has 14 amino acids. The CDR3 DNA reads as TGCAGTGCTAGAGATGGGCGGCGCACAGATACGCAGTATTTT. Its protein is CSARDGRRTDTQYF.

This chain links TRBV24-1 with TRBJ1-1; TRBD1 agrees at 11 bases. V dropped 10 bases and J dropped 6; count of bases not matched to a gene: 6. Germline CDR1 is KGHDR and CDR2 is SFDVKD. The length of the CDR3 is 13 residues. The CDR3 DNA is TGTGCCACGGGAGGACAGGGGGCGTCTGAAGCTTTCTTT. Translation gives CATGGQGASEAFF.

CDR3 in DNA: TGTGCCAGCTCACCCCCACAGGATTATGGCTACACCTTC. This translates into CASSPPQDYGYTF. The chain is built from TRBV18 and TRBJ1-2; D is perhaps TRBD1 (5 bases). The CDR3 totals 13 residues. CDR1 and CDR2 (germline): KGHSH, LQKENI. V lost 3 bases to trimming and J lost 5 bases, with 10 bases between them.

This clonotype has more than one count but fewer than ten. The gene calls are TRBV10-3 and TRBJ2-7; 9 positions match TRBD2. V was clipped by 4 bases and J by 4 bases; unmatched bases: 5. The germline gives CDR1 ENHRY, CDR2 SYGVKD. The CDR3 is made up of 14 amino acids. Here the CDR3 reads CAISGSGSGYEQYF. Here the CDR3 DNA reads TGTGCCATCAGTGGTAGCGGGAGTGGATACGAGCAGTACTTC.

The sample holds a few counts of this clonotype. CDR3 protein: CSVGPAAFYEQYF. CDR3 nucleotides: TGCAGCGTGGGACCCGCCGCCTTCTACGAGCAGTACTTC. The rearrangement joins TRBV29-1 to TRBJ2-7, with D possibly being TRBD1 or TRBD2 (5 bases each). Germline-derived CDR1 and CDR2 are SQVTM and ANQGSEA. The CDR3 runs 13 residues. Trimming took off 6 bases at V and 3 bases at J, with 15 bases between the two ends.

This clonotype occurred a few times. The rearrangement links TRBV12-3 or TRBV12-4 to TRBJ1-4; maybe TRBD1 (5 bases). The CDR3 loop spans 15 amino acids. V dropped 6 bases and J dropped 6 bases, with 17 bases sitting between them. CDR3 loop: CASSQTGGAYEKLFF. Here the CDR3 DNA reads TGTGCCAGCAGCCAAACAGGTGGGGCGTATGAAAAACTGTTTTTT.

The chain joins TRBV4-1 to TRBJ1-6; D unresolved. V was pared by 0 bases and J by 5 bases, with 2 bases between. There are 13 residues in the CDR3. CDR1 MGHRA and CDR2 YSYEKL come from the germline V gene. Here the CDR3 reads CASSQENNSPLHF. Here the CDR3 DNA reads TGCGCCAGCAGCCAAGAAAATAATTCACCCCTCCACTTT.

The chain joins TRBV7-9 to TRBJ2-1; tentatively, D is TRBD1 or TRBD2 (5 bases each). The length of the CDR3 is 16 residues. Germline V lookup: CDR1 SEHNR, CDR2 FQNEAQ (reference sequence). Trimming removed 1 base at V and 4 bases at J, with 14 bases between. CDR3 in amino acids: CASSLGIEGIYNEQFF. In DNA form, the CDR3 reads TGTGCCAGCAGCTTAGGAATCGAGGGGATTTACAATGAGCAGTTCTTC. The full variable domain, rest sourced from reference TRBV7-9 and TRBJ2-1, is DTGVSQNPRHKITKRGQNVTFRCDPISEHNRLYWYRQTLGQGPEFLTYFQNEAQLEKSRLLSDRFSAERPKGSFSTLEIQRTEQGDSAMYLCASSLGIEGIYNEQFFGPGTRLTVL.

The genes are TRBV6-6 and TRBJ2-5; D gene ambiguous. The CDR3 consists of 13 residues. V dropped 7 bases and J dropped 0 bases, with 9 bases sitting between them. Germline values: CDR1 MNHNY, CDR2 SVGAGI (reference sequence). In DNA, the CDR3 is TGTGCCAGCACCAGAGAGTACCAAGAGACCCAGTACTTC. This encodes CASTREYQETQYF.

Only a few counts were recorded for this clonotype. The CDR3 loop reads CGSSAGRNEQFF. In nucleotides, the CDR3 is TGTGGGTCTTCGGCAGGGCGGAATGAGCAGTTCTTC. The chain combines TRBV19 with TRBJ2-1; D may be TRBD1 (5 bases). The CDR3 is 12 amino acids. CDR1 LNHDA and CDR2 SQIVND come from the germline V gene (reference sequence).

This clonotype was seen a handful of times. The chain links TRBV5-1 to TRBJ2-1; 12 positions match TRBD2. J was trimmed by 6 bases and V by 7 bases; bases with no gene match: 8. This CDR3 region has 15 residues. Germline values: CDR1 SGHRS, CDR2 YFSETQ. Here the CDR3 reads CASEETSGRSNEQFF. The CDR3, as DNA: TGCGCCAGCGAAGAGACTAGCGGGAGAAGCAATGAGCAGTTCTTC.

The V gene is TRBV7-2, the J gene TRBJ2-3, with 7 bases that match TRBD1. The CDR3 sequence is 14 residues long. CDR1 and CDR2 from the germline V gene are SGHTA and FQGNSA. V trimming: 6 bases; J trimming: 4 bases; junction bases outside the gene matches: 7. CDR3 residues: CASRSTGAPDTQYF. As DNA, the CDR3 is TGTGCCAGCAGGTCAACAGGGGCGCCAGATACGCAGTATTTT.